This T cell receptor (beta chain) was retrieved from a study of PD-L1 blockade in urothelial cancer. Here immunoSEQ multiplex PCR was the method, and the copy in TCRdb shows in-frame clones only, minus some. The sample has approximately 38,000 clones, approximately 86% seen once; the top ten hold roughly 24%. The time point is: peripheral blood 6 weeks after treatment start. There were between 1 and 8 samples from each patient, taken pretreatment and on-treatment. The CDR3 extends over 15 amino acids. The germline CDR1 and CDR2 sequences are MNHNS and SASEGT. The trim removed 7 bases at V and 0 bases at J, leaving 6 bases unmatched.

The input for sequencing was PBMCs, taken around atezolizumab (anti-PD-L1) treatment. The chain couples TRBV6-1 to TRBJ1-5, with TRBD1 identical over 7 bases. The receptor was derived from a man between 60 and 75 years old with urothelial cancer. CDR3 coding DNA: TGTGCCAGCATGACGACAGGGCATAGCAATCAGCCCCAGCATTTT. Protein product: CASMTTGHSNQPQHF.